The source of this T cell receptor beta chain is a study of T cell responses to AZD1222 COVID-19 vaccine. General study results and limits: The reported proportion of spike-specific TCRs targeting unmutated variant regions was nearly half. Researchers took repertoire samples only after the peak T cell response had come. Most donors were white British and more were female, and clonal diversity was possibly underestimated.

As concerns this clone: No antigen is known for it.

With 5 bases clipped from V and 0 bases from J, the junction kept 11 bases outside the gene matches. Germline V CDR1 and CDR2: GTSNPN, SVGIG (reference sequence). This CDR3 comprises 17 residues. Assay: immunoSEQ multiplex PCR; the TCRdb copy retains only in-frame clones and omits some. The repertoire holds approximately 150,000 clones, with roughly 93% as singletons. The chain combines TRBV30 with TRBJ2-1, with 9 nucleotides matching TRBD2. The clonotype comes from an adult who received the AZD1222 COVID-19 vaccine. The specimen comprised peripheral blood, sampled 28 days after the second AZD1222 dose. The CDR3 DNA reads TGTGCCTGGCTTACACGGGGACTAGCTACCTCCTACAATGAGCAGTTCTTC. As protein: CAWLTRGLATSYNEQFF.